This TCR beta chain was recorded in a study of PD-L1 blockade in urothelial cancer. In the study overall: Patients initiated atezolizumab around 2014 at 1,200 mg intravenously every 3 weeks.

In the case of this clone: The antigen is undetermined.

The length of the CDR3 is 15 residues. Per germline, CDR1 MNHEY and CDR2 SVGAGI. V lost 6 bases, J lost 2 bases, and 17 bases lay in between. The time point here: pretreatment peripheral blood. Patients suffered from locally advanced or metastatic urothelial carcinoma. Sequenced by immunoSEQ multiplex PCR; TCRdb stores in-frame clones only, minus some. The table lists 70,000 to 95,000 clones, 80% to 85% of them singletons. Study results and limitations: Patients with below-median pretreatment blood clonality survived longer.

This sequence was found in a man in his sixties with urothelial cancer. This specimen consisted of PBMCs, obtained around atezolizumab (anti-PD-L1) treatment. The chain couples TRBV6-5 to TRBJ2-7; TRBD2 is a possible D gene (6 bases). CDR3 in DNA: TGTGCCAGCAGCCCCGGCGGGGCGGGGACCTACGAGCAGTACTTC. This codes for CASSPGGAGTYEQYF.